Listed here are 27 T cell receptor beta chains from one sample, sequenced in a study of T cell repertoires in cytomegalovirus infection. MiXCR was run by TCRdb on the reads, yielding one entry per CDR3 protein. The data contain 250,000 or so distinct CDR3 sequences, approximately 10% of them singletons. Sequencing was carried out using PBMCs. Every receptor here comes from a human donor in good health (CMV status not recorded). Some clones in this sample may be carry-over from other donors' samples.

Worth noting for this clonotype: It may be a read error: a sequence one base away is much more abundant. The rearrangement uses TRBV6-2 or TRBV6-3 and TRBJ1-6; 9 bases align to TRBD1. CDR3 length: 13 amino acids. In germline, CDR1 is MNHEY, CDR2 SVGEGT. Trimming at V came to 8 bases and at J to 6 bases, leaving 2 bases not matched to a gene. This chain's CDR3 is CASQDRGNSPLHF. As DNA, the CDR3 is TGTGCCAGCCAGGACAGGGGTAATTCACCCCTCCACTTT.

This clonotype was seen repeatedly, ten times or more. The rearrangement links TRBV7-2 to TRBJ2-7, with D uncertain. CDR1 SGHTA and CDR2 FQGNSA come from the germline V gene. Trimming left V 6 bases short and J 0 bases short, with 6 bases between. The CDR3 length is 12 residues. CDR3 bases: TGTGCCAGCAGTTCCCTCTCCTACGAGCAGTACTTC. Its protein is CASSSLSYEQYF.

This clonotype was seen many times. The chain couples TRBV7-3 to TRBJ2-2, with 8 bases aligning to TRBD1. Losses at the gene ends were 5 bases for V and 0 bases for J; bases not matched to a gene: 11. This CDR3 region has 18 residues. Germline-derived CDR1 and CDR2 are SGHTA and FQGTGA. CDR3 DNA: TGTGCCAGCAGCCCTATGGGACAGGCGTTCGCGAACACCGGGGAGCTGTTTTTT. Encoded protein: CASSPMGQAFANTGELFF.

Note on this clonotype: A much larger clone sits a single nucleotide away, making a read error possible. The V call is TRBV7-2, the J call TRBJ2-2, with D possibly TRBD1 on 6 matching bases. Looked up from germline, CDR1 is SGHTA and CDR2 is FQGNSA. Trimming shortened V by 5 bases and J by 7 bases, and 14 bases separated the two germline ends. The CDR3 contains 14 residues. In DNA form, the CDR3 reads TGTGCCAGCAGCCGGGACACAGGGAGCGGGGAGCTGTTTTTT. Translated, it gives CASSRDTGSGELFF.

Many counts were recorded for this clonotype. J is TRBJ1-2 and V is TRBV15, with 11 bases that match TRBD1. Germline values: CDR1 LNHNV, CDR2 YYDKDF (reference sequence). V dropped 5 bases and J dropped 5; count of bases not matched to a gene: 10. The CDR3 length is 16 residues. CDR3 bases: TGTGCCACCAGCCCGGACAGGGGGCATAGTCGATATGGCTACACCTTC. It encodes CATSPDRGHSRYGYTF.

This rearrangement joins TRBV20-1 to TRBJ2-1; no firm D call. The CDR3 consists of 14 residues. Germline V gene sequence: CDR1 DFQATT, CDR2 SNEGSKA (reference sequence). V lost 2 bases to trimming and J lost 3 bases, with 11 bases between them. The CDR3 DNA follows: TGCAGTGCTAGAACCGGAACAAGCTACAATGAGCAGTTCTTC. Protein sequence: CSARTGTSYNEQFF.

Ten or more counts support this clonotype. The chain employs TRBV12-3 or TRBV12-4 and TRBJ2-5, with TRBD1 matching 8 bases. Germline trimming cut 5 bases from V and 5 bases from J; bases unmatched to any gene: 7. This CDR3 is 14 amino acids long. The CDR3 DNA is TGTGCCAGCAGTCGCCGGACAGGGAGTGAGACCCAGTACTTC. Protein: CASSRRTGSETQYF.

This clonotype was detected only a few times. The chain employs TRBV4-3 and TRBJ2-3; D uncertain. Germline assignment: CDR1 LGHNA and CDR2 YSLEER. The CDR3 runs 17 residues. The V end was cut by 0 bases, the J end by 0 bases, with 13 bases between. The CDR3 region is CASSQEVLIPSTDTQYF. CDR3 sequence (DNA): TGCGCCAGCAGCCAAGAGGTTCTGATCCCTAGCACAGATACGCAGTATTTT.

The sample holds many counts of this clonotype. This sequence joins TRBV7-2 and TRBJ1-2, with no clear D. Per the germline V gene, CDR1 is SGHTA and CDR2 is FQGNSA. The CDR3 runs to 13 residues. V lost 1 base to trimming and J lost 4 bases, with 7 bases between them. The CDR3 nucleotides read TGTGCCAGCAGCTTAGATTACCGCTATGGCTACACCTTC. Translated, it gives CASSLDYRYGYTF.

The rearrangement uses TRBV6-6 and TRBJ1-1; 10 bases are shared with TRBD1. The CDR3 runs to 15 residues. Germline lookup yields CDR1 MNHNY and CDR2 SVGAGI (reference sequence). Trimming cost V 6 bases and J 8 bases; bases outside gene matches: 12. The CDR3 here is CASSLVRDRGEEAFF. CDR3 in DNA: TGTGCCAGCAGCCTGGTAAGGGACAGGGGCGAGGAAGCTTTCTTT.

This clonotype was counted many times. This chain links TRBV19 with TRBJ1-6; D is possibly TRBD1 (6 bases). The V end lost 5 bases, the J end lost 4 bases, and 27 bases lay between the germline ends. The germline V gene has CDR1 LNHDA and CDR2 SQIVND (reference sequence). This CDR3 has 20 amino acids. The CDR3 here is CASSPLPGHRATSYNSPLHF. For the CDR3, the DNA is TGTGCCAGTAGTCCTCTCCCGGGACATCGGGCAACGTCTTATAATTCACCCCTCCACTTT.

This clonotype was recorded many times. V gene TRBV7-8 combines with J gene TRBJ1-5, with D possibly being TRBD1 (6 bases). The CDR3 runs 15 residues. Trimming shortened V by 0 bases and J by 4 bases, and 10 bases separated the two germline ends. The germline V gene has CDR1 SGHVS and CDR2 FQNEAQ. In DNA, the CDR3 is TGTGCCAGCAGCTTAGCTAGGACAGAGAATCAGCCCCAGCATTTT. It specifies CASSLARTENQPQHF.

This clonotype was detected only a few times. This rearrangement joins TRBV28 to TRBJ2-7; weak D call: TRBD1 (6 bases). Germline V gene sequence: CDR1 MDHEN, CDR2 SYDVKM. Trimming pared 2 bases from V and 12 bases from J, leaving 17 bases between. CDR3 length equals 13 residues. Written as DNA, the CDR3 is TGTGCCAGCAGTTTACCGGGGCGACAGGAGGTGTACTTC. Its protein is CASSLPGRQEVYF.

This clonotype was seen at least ten times. V gene TRBV20-1 combines with J gene TRBJ1-4; D not resolved. Germline loops: CDR1 DFQATT, CDR2 SNEGSKA (reference sequence). The length of the CDR3 is 14 residues. Trimming cost V 2 bases and J 8 bases, with 15 bases left between them. Written as DNA, the CDR3 is TGCAGTGCTAGAATGACGGGTGGAGGGGAAAAACTGTTTTTT. Encoded protein: CSARMTGGGEKLFF.

This clonotype turned up a few times. The chain combines TRBV12-3 or TRBV12-4 with TRBJ2-5, with D perhaps assigned TRBD1 or TRBD2 (5 bases each). CDR3 size: 13 residues. V was pared by 4 bases and J by 4 bases, with 10 bases between. The CDR3 coding sequence is TGTGCCAGCAGTTGGGACCCCGTAGAGACCCAGTACTTC. Amino acids: CASSWDPVETQYF.

This clonotype has a count of ten or more. The V and J genes are TRBV7-2 and TRBJ2-7; 8 bases are a match to TRBD1. CDR3 length: 15 residues. Per the germline V gene, CDR1 is SGHTA and CDR2 is FQGNSA. J lost 5 bases, V lost 7 bases, and 13 bases had no gene match. The CDR3 here is CASTLRQGARHEQYF. As DNA, the CDR3 is TGTGCCAGCACCCTGCGGCAGGGGGCCCGCCACGAGCAGTACTTC.

CDR3 nucleotide sequence: TGTGCCAGTAGACAGGGTGACCCACTCGATGGCTACACCTTC. This gives the protein CASRQGDPLDGYTF. V usage is TRBV28 and J usage is TRBJ1-2, with TRBD1 matching 7 bases. The germline V gene has CDR1 MDHEN and CDR2 SYDVKM. The CDR3 is 14 residues long. Germline trimming cut 9 bases from V and 6 bases from J; bases unmatched to any gene: 13.

This clonotype has ten or more counts. J is TRBJ2-3 and V is TRBV18; D ambiguous. Trimming pared 1 base from V and 1 base from J, leaving 9 bases between. The CDR3 contains 15 residues. Looked up from germline, CDR1 is KGHSH and CDR2 is LQKENI. CDR3 region: CASSPQVTGTDTQYF. The CDR3 DNA follows: TGTGCCAGCTCACCACAGGTTACCGGCACAGATACGCAGTATTTT.

This clonotype was seen ten or more times. V usage is TRBV7-2 and J usage is TRBJ1-4, with D uncertain. V was clipped by 5 bases and J by 5 bases, with 12 bases between them. The CDR3 is 14 residues long. The germline V gene encodes CDR1 SGHTA and CDR2 FQGNSA. The DNA for the CDR3 is TGTGCCAGCAGCCCCGACCTAATAAATGAAAAACTGTTTTTT. Its protein is CASSPDLINEKLFF.

This clonotype was detected ten times or more. V gene TRBV20-1 combines with J gene TRBJ1-2; possibly TRBD1 for D (6 bases). This CDR3 has 15 amino acids. The germline V gene encodes CDR1 DFQATT and CDR2 SNEGSKA (reference sequence). Trimming removed 6 bases from V and 5 bases from J, with 22 bases in between. The DNA for the CDR3 is TGCAGTGCGGCTGGGGGGCAGGGCGGGAGTTATGGCTACACCTTC. The encoded protein is CSAAGGQGGSYGYTF.

The sample holds many counts of this clonotype. The V and J genes are TRBV7-2 and TRBJ2-4; D tentatively reads TRBD1 or TRBD2 (5 bases each). Germline loops: CDR1 SGHTA, CDR2 FQGNSA. Trimming took 4 bases from V and 1 from J, leaving 17 bases between them. The CDR3 spans 17 residues. The CDR3 coding sequence is TGTGCCAGCAGCTCCCCAACGGGGCAGGCTGCCAAAAACATTCAGTACTTC. Translation: CASSSPTGQAAKNIQYF. Full variable domain (missing parts from reference TRBV7-2 and TRBJ2-4): GAGVSQSPSNKVTEKGKDVELRCDPISGHTALYWYRQSLGQGLEFLIYFQGNSAPDKSGLPSDRFSAERTGGSVSTLTIQRTQQEDSAVYLCASSSPTGQAAKNIQYFGAGTRLSVL.

The sample holds a few counts of this clonotype. This chain links TRBV7-3 with TRBJ2-3; D is unresolved. The length of the CDR3 is 15 residues. V lost 2 bases and J lost 2, with 11 bases in between. Per germline, CDR1 SGHTA and CDR2 FQGTGA. The CDR3 DNA follows: TGTGCCAGCAGCTTAGGTGGCTACAACACAGATACGCAGTATTTT. This sequence encodes CASSLGGYNTDTQYF.

The chain joins TRBV12-3 or TRBV12-4 to TRBJ1-1; 7 positions match TRBD1. The CDR3 contains 13 residues. V dropped 1 base and J dropped 10; count of bases not matched to a gene: 6. The CDR3 coding sequence is TGTGCCAGCAGTTTAGAAGAGTCAGGGGGAGCTTTCTTT. Amino acid sequence: CASSLEESGGAFF.

This clonotype was seen ten or more times. The CDR3 DNA reads TGTGCCAGCAGTTCGATAGCGGGAGGCGAATTCTTTACCTACGAGCAGTACTTC. Translated, it gives CASSSIAGGEFFTYEQYF. The V call is TRBV27, the J call TRBJ2-7; TRBD2 matches at 10 bases. V lost 4 bases to trimming and J lost 2 bases; unmatched junction nucleotides: 14. CDR3 size: 18 residues. The V gene's germline CDR1 is MNHEY and CDR2 SMNVEV (reference sequence).

This clonotype was counted a few times. The junction departs from germline at one end; a sequencing error may be responsible. The V gene is TRBV4-1, the J gene TRBJ2-7, with D possibly being TRBD1 (7 bases). CDR1 MGHRA and CDR2 YSYEKL come from the germline V gene. The CDR3 runs to 17 residues. CDR3 region: CASSRGTAQSSSYEQYF. DNA of the CDR3: TGTGCCAGCAGCCGCGGGACAGCGCAAAGCAGCTCCTACGAGCAGTACTTC.

This clonotype was seen many times. This chain uses TRBV7-8 with TRBJ2-3; 12 bases map to TRBD2. CDR1 and CDR2 from the germline V gene are SGHVS and FQNEAQ. This CDR3 has 21 amino acids. The V segment lost 5 bases and the J segment 5 bases; nucleotides outside the gene matches: 23. DNA for the CDR3: TGTGCCAGCAGCCTCTGGTATAGCGGGGCTAGCGGGGGGGCCCGTCAAGATACGCAGTATTTT. Its translation is CASSLWYSGASGGARQDTQYF.

The V and J genes are TRBV29-1 and TRBJ2-5; 8 nucleotides agree with TRBD2. V shed 5 bases, J shed 7 bases, and the junction held 9 bases outside the gene matches. The germline V gene encodes CDR1 SQVTM and CDR2 ANQGSEA. The CDR3 extends over 13 amino acids. This CDR3 reads CSVLIAGLGTQYF. The CDR3 DNA is TGCAGCGTTCTAATAGCGGGATTGGGGACCCAGTACTTC.